The subject of this entry is one T cell receptor (beta chain). CDR1 is SSHAT and CDR2 is FNYEAQ in the germline V gene (reference sequence). Trimming pared 5 bases from V and 7 bases from J, leaving 15 bases between. The CDR3 is made up of 14 amino acids. The data are from a study of blood T cells in healthy people across ages. Turning to the study itself: For every two T cells, template switching captured about one barcoded beta molecule.

A second PCR, run for roughly 7 to 12 cycles, used a sample-barcoded 5' primer plus a J-beta primer mix. Researchers report that each sample yielded at least 3 million CDR3-containing paired-end reads. A single record per CDR3 protein comes from TCRdb applying MiXCR to the 5' RACE reads. The table records more than 1.4 million distinct CDR3 sequences, 42% of them present only once. J is TRBJ2-1 and V is TRBV7-7, with D uncertain. Sequencing was done on a sample of blood. The receptor was derived from a woman under 30 in good health. Here the CDR3 reads CASSLQPGENEQFF. CDR3 bases: TGTGCCAGCAGCCTCCAACCCGGCGAGAATGAGCAGTTCTTC.